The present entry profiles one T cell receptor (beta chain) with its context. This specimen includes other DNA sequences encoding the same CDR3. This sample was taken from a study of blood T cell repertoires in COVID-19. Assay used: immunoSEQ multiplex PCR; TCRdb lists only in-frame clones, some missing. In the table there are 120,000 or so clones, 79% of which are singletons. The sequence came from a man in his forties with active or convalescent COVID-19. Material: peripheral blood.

CDR3 sequence (DNA): TGTGCCAGCAGCCGGGGGGACAGGGGGTCCTACGAGCAGTACTTC. This translates into CASSRGDRGSYEQYF. This rearrangement joins TRBV28 to TRBJ2-7, with 11 bases lining up with TRBD1. Trimming at V came to 6 bases and at J to 1 base, leaving 5 bases not matched to a gene. The CDR3 has 15 residues. The germline V gene encodes CDR1 MDHEN and CDR2 SYDVKM.